Sequencing of this T cell receptor (beta chain) was carried out in a study of CD8+CD57+ T cells in acquired aplastic anemia. Study results and caveats: There were twenty-nine CD8+ CDR3 sequences that occurred in both patients and controls. Patients carried CD8+CD57+ cells that were less diverse than their total CD4+ and CD8+ pools.

Patients sequenced had flow cytometry evidence of CD8+CD57+ cell expansion. In about 15% of the 12 patients, CD8+CD57+ effector memory cells also underwent sequencing. Patients had not yet gotten any therapy when their blood was taken for sampling. The study profiled TCR beta VDJ and CDR3 using genomic DNA as template. TCRdb processed the reads anew with MiXCR; each CDR3 protein has one entry. Of around 19,000 distinct CDR3 sequences listed, approximately 37% are singletons. This clonotype appeared many times. The antigen remains unidentified. The sample consisted of CD8+CD57+ T cells sorted from PBMCs. Subset: bead-enriched CD8+CD57+ effector memory T cells from SAA patients. The TCR was taken from a human donor with aplastic anemia.

The CDR3 reads CASTAREVNTQYF. DNA for the CDR3: TGTGCCAGTACCGCCCGCGAAGTTAATACGCAGTATTTT. The V and J genes are TRBV19 and TRBJ2-3; no clear D. Trimming took 7 bases from V and 7 from J, leaving 15 bases between them. The CDR3 contains 13 residues. Germline-derived CDR1 and CDR2 are LNHDA and SQIVND (reference sequence).